This T cell receptor (beta chain) was documented in a study of T cell responses to AZD1222 COVID-19 vaccine. Per the germline V gene, CDR1 is MGHDK and CDR2 is SYGVNS. Trimming cost V 8 bases and J 5 bases, with 16 bases left between them. The CDR3 is made up of 14 amino acids. Produced via immunoSEQ multiplex PCR; TCRdb's table is partial and in-frame only. The data contain 130,000 to 150,000 clones, about nine tenths of them seen just once; the ten biggest clones take up about 1.9%. Sequenced material: peripheral blood, taken 28 days after the second AZD1222 dose. This sequence originates from an adult who received the AZD1222 COVID-19 vaccine. This chain joins TRBV25-1 and TRBJ1-5; TRBD1 might be the D (5 bases). CDR3 in DNA: TGTGCCAGCGCGGCCGGCGGGGGAGATCAGCCCCAGCATTTT. Its translation is CASAAGGGDQPQHF.